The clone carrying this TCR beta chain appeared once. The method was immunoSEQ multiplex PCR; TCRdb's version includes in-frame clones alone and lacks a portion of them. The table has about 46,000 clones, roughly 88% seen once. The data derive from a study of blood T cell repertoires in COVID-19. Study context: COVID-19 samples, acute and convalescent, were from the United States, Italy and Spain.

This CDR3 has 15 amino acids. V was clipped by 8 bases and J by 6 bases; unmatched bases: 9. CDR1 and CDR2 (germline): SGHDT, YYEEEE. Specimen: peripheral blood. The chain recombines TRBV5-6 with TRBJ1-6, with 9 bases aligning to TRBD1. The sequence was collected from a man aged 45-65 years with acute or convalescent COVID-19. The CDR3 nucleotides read TGTGCCAGTAACTGGGGACAGGGAATTAATTCACCCCTCCACTTT. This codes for CASNWGQGINSPLHF.